This T cell receptor beta chain appears in the sequencing data of a study of T cells after yellow fever vaccination. MiXCR, run by TCRdb on the 5' RACE reads, gives a single entry per CDR3 protein. The sample yields over 20,000 distinct CDR3 sequences, 4.5% to 6% seen once. In this sample, this clonotype turned up many times. CDR1 is KGHDR and CDR2 is SFDVKD in the germline V gene. Between the trimmed V and J ends, which lost 5 bases and 6 bases, there was a span of 9 bases. The CDR3 is made up of 12 amino acids. The sequence came from a man younger than 40 who received the YFV17D yellow fever vaccine. Source: PBMCs, either bulk or a sorted T-cell subset (CD4+, CD8+, memory, or dextramer-sorted; not recorded which), taken 15 days after the yellow fever booster vaccination. The rearrangement joins TRBV24-1 to TRBJ2-5, with D maybe TRBD2 (6 bases). The CDR3 nucleotides are TGTGCCACCAGTGTTGCGGGAAAGACCCAGTACTTC. This translates into CATSVAGKTQYF.